This paragraph covers one T cell receptor (beta chain) sequence. The antigen is unknown. This sample stems from a study of CD8 T cells in Susac syndrome. Random-hexamer reverse transcription was applied to about 0.45 to 1 ug RNA. Amplification of TCR beta CDR3 was carried out by immunoSEQ multiplex PCR, which covered 54 Vbeta and 13 Jbeta segments. TCRdb analysed the immunoSEQ multiplex PCR reads with MiXCR anew, one entry per CDR3 protein. The sample includes about 400,000 distinct CDR3 sequences, about 85% of them seen just once. This CDR3 comprises 12 residues. Trimming took 8 bases from V and 5 from J, leaving 13 bases between them. From germline, CDR1 is MNHEY and CDR2 SMNVEV (reference sequence). Whole-study results and caveats: A relatively small number of individuals underwent TCR sequencing and HLA analysis.

The chain is built from TRBV27 and TRBJ2-7; D is possibly TRBD2 (7 bases). The TCR sequence derives from a human donor with multiple sclerosis. Material: CD8+ T cells from PBMCs. CDR3 loop: CASGGAFNEQYF. In nucleotides, the CDR3 is TGTGCCAGCGGGGGGGCCTTCAACGAGCAGTACTTC.